The T cell receptor (beta chain) described here comes from a study of PD-L1 blockade in urothelial cancer. Study-wide context: Blood underwent analysis 3 weeks (second dose) and 6 weeks after treatment began.

The V gene lost 2 bases and the J gene lost 3 bases, with 12 bases spanning the gap. Per the germline V gene, CDR1 is SGHRS and CDR2 is YFSETQ. This CDR3 is built from 14 residues. The time point was: peripheral blood 6 weeks after treatment start. Locally advanced or metastatic urothelial carcinoma was diagnosed in the patients. The study collected 1 to 8 samples per patient, pretreatment and on-treatment. What went into each PCR as a spike was synthetic TCR analog templates. Sequenced by immunoSEQ multiplex PCR; TCRdb stores in-frame clones only, minus some. The sample comprises more than 90,000 clones, approximately 82% of which are singletons, and approximately 8.4% rests with the top ten.

The genes are TRBV5-1 and TRBJ2-7; D perhaps matches TRBD2 (5 bases). This clonotype was obtained from a man between 70 and 80 years old with urothelial cancer. The sample was PBMCs, taken around atezolizumab (anti-PD-L1) treatment. The CDR3 bases are TGCGCCAGCAGCTTCCGGACGGACTTCTACGAGCAGTACTTC. Encoded protein: CASSFRTDFYEQYF.